This is a list of T cell receptor beta chains from one sample in a study of shared clonotypes between healthy human individuals. Clones were sequenced by immunoSEQ multiplex PCR, and TCRdb holds only the in-frame ones, with some missing. This table has fewer than 850,000 clones, 96% appearing once. The specimen sequenced was naive CD8+ T cells sorted from blood. The receptors were sampled from a young man in good health. Both conserved end residues are part of each CDR3. A D gene is named only where the DNA matches it firmly. Clone size is stated in some rows and not others, as once, few, many or a class when expanded.

clone_size,j_call,v_call,d_call,cdr3_nt,cdr3_aa
.,TRBJ2-3,TRBV9,.,TGTGCCAGCAGCCCGAATACGCAGTATTTT,CASSPNTQYF
.,TRBJ2-7,TRBV7-9,.,TGTGCCAGCAGCTTAAGGGGACACTACGAGCAGTACTTC,CASSLRGHYEQYF
once,TRBJ2-7,TRBV6-1,.,TGTGCCAGCAGGGACACAGCCTACGAGCAGTACTTC,CASRDTAYEQYF
.,TRBJ2-7,TRBV29-1,.,TGCAGCGTTGAGGTTACAGGCCGGACCTACGAGCAGTACTTC,CSVEVTGRTYEQYF
.,TRBJ2-1,TRBV14,TRBD1,TGTGCCAGCAGCCTGGGACAGGGGGGTGAGCAGTTCTTC,CASSLGQGGEQFF
.,TRBJ2-2,TRBV2,.,TGTGCCAGCAGAGGTCGGGTCAACACCGGGGAGCTGTTTTTT,CASRGRVNTGELFF
.,TRBJ2-1,TRBV27,.,TGTGCCAGCGGGTTCTCCTACAATGAGCAGTTCTTC,CASGFSYNEQFF
.,TRBJ2-7,TRBV19,.,TGTGCCAGTAGTGTCGGCGACTCCTACGAGCAGTACTTC,CASSVGDSYEQYF
.,TRBJ1-1,TRBV6-5,.,TGTGCCACCATACCGACAGTGGGGGAAAGGGCTGAAGCTTTCTTT,CATIPTVGERAEAFF
.,TRBJ2-7,TRBV11-2,.,TGTGCCAGCAGTGGGAACGAGCAGTACTTC,CASSGNEQYF
few,TRBJ1-1,TRBV6-1,.,TGTGCCAGCTCACAGGGTGCGGCTTTCTTT,CASSQGAAFF
.,TRBJ2-7,TRBV11-2,TRBD2,TGTGCCAGCAGCTTAGGAGCGGGGCCCAGGGCCTACGAGCAGTACTTC,CASSLGAGPRAYEQYF
.,TRBJ2-3,TRBV5-4,.,TGTGCCAGCAGCTTGGGAGTCGGCGAGGGAATAGAGAAAGATACGCAGTATTTT,CASSLGVGEGIEKDTQYF
once,TRBJ1-5,TRBV27,TRBD1,TGTGCCAGCAGATACACCACAGGGGGCGCCGATCAGCCCCAGCATTTT,CASRYTTGGADQPQHF
.,TRBJ1-4,TRBV5-1,.,TGCGCCAGCAGCTTGGATAAGTTCCGGGACAAAAAACTGTTTTTT,CASSLDKFRDKKLFF
.,TRBJ2-7,TRBV7-9,.,TGTGCCAGCAGCTTACTAGAGTCAGAGGACTACGAGCAGTACTTC,CASSLLESEDYEQYF
.,TRBJ2-5,TRBV10-3,.,TGTGCCATCAGTGAGTCGCATCGGGGGGCAGAGACCCAGTACTTC,CAISESHRGAETQYF
.,TRBJ2-7,TRBV5-1,.,TGCGCCAGCAGCTTGTTAAGCGGCTACGAGCAGTACTTC,CASSLLSGYEQYF
.,TRBJ2-7,TRBV10-2,.,TGCGCCAGCAGTGAAGTTCGGGACATGGGATCCTACGAGCAGTACTTC,CASSEVRDMGSYEQYF
once,TRBJ2-1,TRBV7-9,TRBD2,TGTGCCATAAGGTGGGCCGTAGCGGGAGGCCAGTTCTTC,CAIRWAVAGGQFF
.,TRBJ2-7,TRBV27,TRBD2,TGTGCCAGCAGTTTCGGTAGCGGGAGGCCCCAGAGGGAGCAGTACTTC,CASSFGSGRPQREQYF
.,TRBJ2-1,TRBV7-9,.,TGTGCCAGCAGCCTAGGACCCGGCTCCTACAATGAGCAGTTCTTC,CASSLGPGSYNEQFF
once,TRBJ2-7,TRBV4-1,.,TGCGCCAGCAGCCTATTTCGCGGGTACGAGCAGTACTTC,CASSLFRGYEQYF
.,TRBJ2-1,TRBV7-9,TRBD2,TGTGCCAGCAGTTGGACTAGCGGGAGAGGTAAAGGCTCCTACAATGAGCAGTTCTTC,CASSWTSGRGKGSYNEQFF
.,TRBJ1-1,TRBV5-1,.,TGCGCCAGCAGCCAGGACTCTGGGACTGAAGCTTTCTTT,CASSQDSGTEAFF
.,TRBJ2-7,TRBV10-3,.,TGTGCCATCAGTGACGGCGTATACTCCTACGAGCAGTACTTC,CAISDGVYSYEQYF
.,TRBJ2-1,TRBV5-5,TRBD2,TGTGCCAGCAGCACGGGACTAGCGGGAGGTTATGAGCAGTTCTTC,CASSTGLAGGYEQFF
.,TRBJ2-3,TRBV2,.,TGTGCCAGCACTAGGACAGAAGATACGCAGTATTTT,CASTRTEDTQYF
.,TRBJ2-7,TRBV11-3,TRBD1,TGTGCCAGCAGCCGGGACAGGCCGTCCTACGAGCAGTACTTC,CASSRDRPSYEQYF
.,TRBJ2-3,TRBV9,TRBD2,TGTGCCAGCAGCTTGCAGCGGGAGTTGGGAGATACGCAGTATTTT,CASSLQRELGDTQYF
.,TRBJ1-5,TRBV29-1,.,TGCAGCGTTGCGGAAGGGGTTGGGGAGCCCCAGCATTTT,CSVAEGVGEPQHF
.,TRBJ1-2,TRBV28,.,TGTGCCAGCAGAGAAGTCTTTGGCTATGGCTACACCTTC,CASREVFGYGYTF
.,TRBJ2-1,TRBV7-9,TRBD2,TGTGCCAGCAGCCCGAGGACTAGCGGGAGTATCAATGAGCAGTTCTTC,CASSPRTSGSINEQFF
.,TRBJ2-7,TRBV4-2,TRBD2,TGTGCCAGCAGCCAACAGTTGCTAGCGGACGAGCAGTACTTC,CASSQQLLADEQYF
.,TRBJ2-7,TRBV27,.,TGTGCCAGCAGTTTCGGTCCCTCCTACGAGCAGTACTTC,CASSFGPSYEQYF
.,TRBJ2-7,TRBV5-4,TRBD2,TGTGCCAGCAGCTTGGGCCCGGGACTAGCGGGAGTTCTCGAGCAGTACTTC,CASSLGPGLAGVLEQYF
.,TRBJ2-2,TRBV7-6,.,TGTGCCAGCAGCTTAGGTATAGGGGAGAACACCGGGGAGCTGTTTTTT,CASSLGIGENTGELFF
.,TRBJ1-4,TRBV5-6,TRBD1,TGTGCCAGCAGCTTCTCAGGGGGCCGAGCTAATGAAAAACTGTTTTTT,CASSFSGGRANEKLFF
.,TRBJ1-4,TRBV7-8,.,TGTGCCAGCAGCTCTCCCGCCGGGGGGCCAGTGAATGAAAAACTGTTTTTT,CASSSPAGGPVNEKLFF
once,TRBJ2-2,TRBV7-8,TRBD1,TGTGCCAGCAGGGAGACAGGGGCCCCCGGGGAGCTGTTTTTT,CASRETGAPGELFF
.,TRBJ2-1,TRBV15,TRBD2,TGTGCCACCAGCGGAGCGGGAGAGGAGAATGAGCAGTTCTTC,CATSGAGEENEQFF
.,TRBJ2-3,TRBV10-1,.,TGCGCCAGCACCAGCCAGGGCGCAGATACGCAGTATTTT,CASTSQGADTQYF
.,TRBJ2-5,TRBV15,.,TGTGCCACCAGCAGAGATTCGGGGCAGGCCGAAGAGACCCAGTACTTC,CATSRDSGQAEETQYF
.,TRBJ2-1,TRBV12-5,TRBD1,TGTGCTAGTGGTCTGGGACAGGCCGACAATGAGCAGTTCTTC,CASGLGQADNEQFF
.,TRBJ1-4,TRBV6-5,.,TGTGCCAGCAGTTACCTCGTGGGGGGAGCGAATGAAAAACTGTTTTTT,CASSYLVGGANEKLFF
.,TRBJ1-5,TRBV19,.,TGTGCCAGTAGTATTTTACCGAGTCAGCCCCAGCATTTT,CASSILPSQPQHF
.,TRBJ2-1,TRBV5-4,.,TGTGCCAGCAGCCCATGGCGGGACATACTGGCTGAGCAGTTCTTC,CASSPWRDILAEQFF
.,TRBJ2-3,TRBV19,.,TGTGCCAGTCGGGGCACAGATACGCAGTATTTT,CASRGTDTQYF
.,TRBJ2-5,TRBV9,.,TGTGCCAGCAGCCCCAGAGGTTCTCAAGAGACCCAGTACTTC,CASSPRGSQETQYF
.,TRBJ1-3,TRBV5-4,TRBD1,TGTGCCGGGCAACAGGGGACGCCGGCCGCTGGAAACACCATATATTTT,CAGQQGTPAAGNTIYF
.,TRBJ1-5,TRBV7-9,.,TGTGCCAGCAGCTCATCAGGGGGCAATCAGCCCCAGCATTTT,CASSSSGGNQPQHF